These T cell receptor beta chains were read from a single sample in a study of cytotoxic CD8 clonotypes in ibrutinib-treated CLL. TCRdb's table, derived via immunoSEQ multiplex PCR, lists solely in-frame clones and lacks some. Of 300,000 or so clones listed, over 60% are singletons. Specimen: PBMCs, collected after 36 months of ibrutinib treatment. Receptors originate from a human donor with chronic lymphocytic leukemia. CDR3s include the opening cysteine and the closing phenylalanine or tryptophan. D genes are given only for firm matches.

J: TRBJ1-2
D: -
V: TRBV7-2
CDR3: CASSLESSTGYGYTF

J: TRBJ1-4
D: -
V: TRBV28
CDR3: CASSPAGTRDEKLFF

J: TRBJ1-5
D: -
V: TRBV12-5
CDR3: CASGLVRLRDSNQPQHF

J: TRBJ1-6
D: TRBD1
V: TRBV9
CDR3: CASSGGQAPNSPLHF

J: TRBJ2-5
D: -
V: TRBV5-6
CDR3: CASSLEGRGMMAQYF

J: TRBJ1-6
D: -
V: TRBV19
CDR3: CASSEGTNNSPLHF

J: TRBJ1-3
D: TRBD1
V: TRBV7-2
CDR3: CASSLGTGYGNTIYF

J: TRBJ1-1
D: -
V: TRBV19
CDR3: CASSIGGAFTEAFF

J: TRBJ1-1
D: TRBD1
V: TRBV19
CDR3: CASSKDRAMNTEAFF

J: TRBJ2-6
D: -
V: TRBV6-5
CDR3: CASSYVPGRGANVLTF

J: TRBJ1-2
D: -
V: TRBV9
CDR3: CASNPGTYYGYTF

J: TRBJ2-7
D: TRBD1
V: TRBV5-1
CDR3: CASSLGRTGDYEQYF

J: TRBJ2-7
D: -
V: TRBV29-1
CDR3: CSVVVDLYYEQYF

J: TRBJ2-3
D: -
V: TRBV28
CDR3: CASSLSTDTQYF

J: TRBJ2-5
D: -
V: TRBV18
CDR3: CASAREGETQYF

J: TRBJ2-3
D: TRBD1
V: TRBV2
CDR3: CASTNEMRDSKGTDTQYF

J: TRBJ2-6
D: TRBD1
V: TRBV7-7
CDR3: CASSLGWEDRGGSGANVLTF

J: TRBJ1-2
D: TRBD1
V: TRBV15
CDR3: CATSRMNAGGNGYTF

J: TRBJ1-1
D: TRBD1
V: TRBV6-6
CDR3: CASSRQGGDTEAFF

J: TRBJ1-2
D: -
V: TRBV10-3
CDR3: CAISGATHYGYTF

J: TRBJ1-1
D: TRBD1
V: TRBV7-8
CDR3: CASSFDRDTEAFF

J: TRBJ2-7
D: -
V: TRBV23-1
CDR3: CASSHDRGGDF

J: TRBJ1-4
D: -
V: TRBV15
CDR3: CATSREGSPAVATNEKLFF

J: TRBJ2-2
D: -
V: TRBV19
CDR3: CASSREAVYTGELFF

J: TRBJ1-5
D: -
V: TRBV6-5
CDR3: CASRRRASNQPQHF

J: TRBJ1-6
D: -
V: TRBV25-1
CDR3: CASSPAIRNSPLHF

J: TRBJ1-1
D: -
V: TRBV4-1
CDR3: CASSQEVSGTTNTEAFF

J: TRBJ2-7
D: -
V: TRBV27
CDR3: CASSSSYEQYF